The 3 T cell receptor beta chains below come from one sample, sequenced in a study of blood T cell repertoires in COVID-19 (dated by TCRdb to 2019 to 2021). The method behind the library was the immunoSEQ multiplex PCR assay. TCRdb obtained this table from immuneACCESS and retained in-frame rearrangements with V and J assigned. These tables miss some clones; where compared with another copy, unresolved V genes account for less than half of the shortfall, and the remainder is unexplained. This sample gives 190,000 or so clones in total; about four fifths of them show up just once. The ten largest make up approximately 2.9% of the sample. Sample: peripheral blood. The receptors stem from a man over 45 with active or convalescent COVID-19.

This clone was detected only a few times. The chain uses TRBV6-5 and TRBJ1-2; TRBD1 is a possible D gene (6 bases). There are 14 residues in the CDR3. The germline V gene encodes CDR1 MNHEY and CDR2 SVGAGI. Trimming shortened V by 2 bases and J by 3 bases, and 10 bases separated the two germline ends. CDR3 sequence: CASSYQGRDYGYTF. In nucleotides, the CDR3 is TGTGCCAGCAGTTACCAGGGGAGGGACTATGGCTACACCTTC.

The V and J genes are TRBV14 and TRBJ1-4; D gene uncertain. CDR3 length: 16 residues. Germline assignment: CDR1 SGHDN and CDR2 FVKESK. V shed 1 base and J shed 0 bases, with 9 bases lying between them. This chain's CDR3 is CASSQGFSATNEKLFF. CDR3 DNA: TGTGCCAGCAGCCAAGGATTCAGCGCAACTAATGAAAAACTGTTTTTT.

The chain joins TRBV27 to TRBJ2-1, with 7 bases identical to TRBD2. Per germline, CDR1 MNHEY and CDR2 SMNVEV (reference sequence). Trimming cost V 5 bases and J 4 bases; bases outside gene matches: 5. This CDR3 is built from 14 residues. The CDR3: CASSRREVYNEQFF. The CDR3 DNA reads as TGTGCCAGCAGTCGTCGGGAGGTATACAATGAGCAGTTCTTC.